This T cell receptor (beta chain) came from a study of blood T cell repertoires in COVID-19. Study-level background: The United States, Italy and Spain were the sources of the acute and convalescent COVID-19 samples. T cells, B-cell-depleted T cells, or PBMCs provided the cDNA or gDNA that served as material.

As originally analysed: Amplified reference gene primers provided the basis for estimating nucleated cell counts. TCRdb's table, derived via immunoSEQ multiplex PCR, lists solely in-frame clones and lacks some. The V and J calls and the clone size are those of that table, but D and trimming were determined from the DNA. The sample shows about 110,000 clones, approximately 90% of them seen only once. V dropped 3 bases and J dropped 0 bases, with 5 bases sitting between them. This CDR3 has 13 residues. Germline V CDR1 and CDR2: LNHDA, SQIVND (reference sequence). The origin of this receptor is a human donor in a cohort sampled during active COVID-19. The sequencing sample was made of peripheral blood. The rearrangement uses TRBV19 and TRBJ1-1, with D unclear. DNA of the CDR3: TGTGCCAGTAGTATTGTCGTGAACACTGAAGCTTTCTTT. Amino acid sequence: CASSIVVNTEAFF.